This TCR beta chain was captured by sequencing in a study of blood T cells in healthy people across ages. This clonotype was seen at least ten times. Next came a second PCR, run for about 7 to 12 cycles, which used a sample-barcoded 5' primer along with a J-beta primer mix. One entry per CDR3 protein results from TCRdb running MiXCR on the 5' RACE reads. The sample holds some 1.5 million distinct CDR3 sequences, approximately 30% seen once. The CDR3 loop spans 11 amino acids. After removal of 0 bases from V and 15 bases from J, the junction contained 2 bases not matched to a gene. Germline V lookup: CDR1 MDHEN, CDR2 SYDVKM.

The sample comprised blood. V is TRBV28 and J is TRBJ2-1, with 7 bases aligning to TRBD2. The source of this sequence is a woman under 40 in good health. The CDR3: CASSLWTSRFF. The CDR3 coding sequence is TGTGCCAGCAGTTTATGGACTAGCCGGTTCTTC.